The 27 T cell receptor beta chains below were found in one sample sequenced in a study of T cell repertoires in cytomegalovirus infection. A single record per CDR3 protein comes from TCRdb applying MiXCR to the reads. The sample has roughly 34,000 distinct CDR3 sequences; about 48% are singletons. The antigens for these receptors are not known. The material sequenced was CD8+ T cells from cultured PBMCs, taken from culture after CMV antigen stimulation. The receptors derive from a human donor in good health (CMV status not recorded). Some clones in this sample may be carry-over from other donors' samples.

The rearrangement links TRBV20-1 to TRBJ2-7; 10 nucleotides match TRBD1. V was clipped by 5 bases and J by 1 base; unmatched bases: 8. CDR1 is DFQATT, CDR2 SNEGSKA, per germline (reference sequence). The CDR3 sequence is 15 residues long. The CDR3 region has the DNA TGCAGTGCTCCCAGAGGGGGACAGGGGTCCTACGAGCAGTACTTC. It yields the protein CSAPRGGQGSYEQYF.

This clonotype was counted at least ten times. This chain uses TRBV3-1 with TRBJ2-3; D is undetermined. CDR1 and CDR2 (germline): LGHDT, YNNKEL (reference sequence). The V end was cut by 0 bases, the J end by 3 bases, with 10 bases between. The CDR3 is 15 amino acids. The CDR3 nucleotides are TGTGCCAGCAGCCAAGATAGTCCAGTGACAGATACGCAGTATTTT. Amino acids: CASSQDSPVTDTQYF.

This clonotype has ten or more counts. This chain links TRBV7-8 with TRBJ1-2; D might be TRBD1 (6 bases). Germline lookup yields CDR1 SGHVS and CDR2 FQNEAQ. The ends were cut back, 5 bases at V and 7 bases at J, with 20 bases in the middle. The CDR3 has 15 amino acids. CDR3 bases: TGTGCCAGCAGCATAAACAGGGTCGCCCCGGGTGGCTACACCTTC. This sequence encodes CASSINRVAPGGYTF.

This clonotype turned up a few times. The chain combines TRBV7-9 with TRBJ1-6, with D tentatively TRBD1 (6 bases). V dropped 1 base and J dropped 6 bases, with 10 bases sitting between them. The CDR3 is 15 residues long. CDR1 and CDR2 from the germline V gene are SEHNR and FQNEAQ (reference sequence). The CDR3 loop reads CASSLDRAGNSPLHF. The CDR3 DNA reads TGTGCCAGCAGCTTAGACAGGGCGGGTAATTCACCCCTCCACTTT. The full variable domain, in which reference TRBV7-9 and TRBJ1-6 provide the parts outside the CDR3, is DTGVSQNPRHKITKRGQNVTFRCDPISEHNRLYWYRQTLGQGPEFLTYFQNEAQLEKSRLLSDRFSAERPKGSFSTLEIQRTEQGDSAMYLCASSLDRAGNSPLHFGNGTRLTVT.

The rearrangement joins TRBV15 to TRBJ1-1; D not resolved. V was clipped by 0 bases and J by 3 bases, with 23 bases between them. CDR3 size: 19 residues. Germline assignment: CDR1 LNHNV and CDR2 YYDKDF (reference sequence). Written as DNA, the CDR3 is TGTGCCACCAGCAGAGATCCCGGAGTAAAAATCGAGTTGGACACTGAAGCTTTCTTT. It is translated as CATSRDPGVKIELDTEAFF.

This chain joins TRBV7-4 and TRBJ2-1, with D possibly TRBD2 on 5 matching bases. Trimming left V 5 bases short and J 6 bases short, with 14 bases between. CDR1 SGHVT and CDR2 SQSDAQ come from the germline V gene. CDR3 length: 14 amino acids. The CDR3, as DNA: TGTGCCAGCAGCCAACTAGGGTCTATCAATGAGCAGTTCTTC. It is translated as CASSQLGSINEQFF. The whole variable domain, remainder taken from reference TRBV7-4 and TRBJ2-1, is GAGVSQSPRYKVAKRGRDVALRCDSISGHVTLYWYRQTLGQGSEVLTYSQSDAQRDKSGRPSGRFSAERPERSVSTLKIQRTEQGDSAVYLCASSQLGSINEQFFGPGTRLTVL.

V gene TRBV10-1 combines with J gene TRBJ2-7; D unresolved. The CDR3 has 13 residues. Germline V gene sequence: CDR1 WNHNN, CDR2 SYGVQD (reference sequence). The V end was cut by 1 base, the J end by 4 bases, with 8 bases between. CDR3 sequence (DNA): TGCGCCAGCAGTGAGTTATTGGGGTACGAGCAGTACTTC. It encodes CASSELLGYEQYF.

This clonotype was detected a few times. This chain joins TRBV6-1 and TRBJ2-2; D is unclear. CDR3 length: 14 amino acids. Per germline, CDR1 MNHNS and CDR2 SASEGT. The ends were cut back, 7 bases at V and 4 bases at J, with 13 bases in the middle. The CDR3 nucleotides read TGTGCCAGCAAGGATCTTCGGTCCACCGGGGAGCTGTTTTTT. Residues: CASKDLRSTGELFF.

This clonotype was counted many times. V is TRBV6-1 and J is TRBJ1-6, with D perhaps matching TRBD1 (6 bases). CDR3 length: 14 residues. Looked up from germline, CDR1 is MNHNS and CDR2 is SASEGT. V gave up 0 bases and J gave up 7 bases, with 7 bases separating them. CDR3 sequence reads: CASSEARGNSPLHF. The CDR3 DNA is TGTGCCAGCAGTGAAGCAAGGGGGAATTCACCCCTCCACTTT.

This rearrangement joins TRBV7-6 to TRBJ1-2; D is uncertain. Deletions cut 4 bases from V and 8 bases from J, with 23 bases between. The germline V gene has CDR1 SGHVS and CDR2 FNYEAQ. This CDR3 contains 16 residues. CDR3 coding DNA: TGTGCCAGCAGCTCGCCAAGCGGACGGCGGCGGGGAGGCTACACCTTC. Translated: CASSSPSGRRRGGYTF. The full variable domain, in which reference TRBV7-6 and TRBJ1-2 provide the parts outside the CDR3, is GAGVSQSPRYKVTKRGQDVALRCDPISGHVSLYWYRQALGQGPEFLTYFNYEAQQDKSGLPNDRFSAERPEGSISTLTIQRTEQRDSAMYRCASSSPSGRRRGGYTFGSGTRLTVV.

This clonotype appeared a few times. The V gene is TRBV5-1, the J gene TRBJ1-5; D possibly corresponds to TRBD1 (6 bases). Trimming took off 4 bases at V and 3 bases at J, with 17 bases between the two ends. The CDR3 is 16 amino acids. Germline CDR1 SGHRS, CDR2 YFSETQ. CDR3 coding DNA: TGCGCCAGCAGCCCGAGGGGGGGGCTCGACAATCAGCCCCAGCATTTT. Translated: CASSPRGGLDNQPQHF.

Details on this clonotype: It may be a read error: a sequence one base away is much more abundant. The V call is TRBV28, the J call TRBJ2-4; D is unclear. The CDR3 is made up of 14 amino acids. V gave up 6 bases and J gave up 3 bases, with 12 bases separating them. Germline CDR1 reads MDHEN; CDR2 reads SYDVKM. The CDR3 sequence is CASRTIGDKNIQYF. The CDR3 DNA sequence: TGTGCCAGCAGGACAATAGGAGACAAAAACATTCAGTACTTC.

V is TRBV5-1 and J is TRBJ1-1; perhaps TRBD1 as D (5 bases). Looked up from germline, CDR1 is SGHRS and CDR2 is YFSETQ. The CDR3 consists of 13 residues. Trimming pared 0 bases from V and 6 bases from J, leaving 9 bases between. CDR3 DNA: TGCGCCAGCAGCTTGGGAGGGGACCCTGAAGCTTTCTTT. Protein sequence: CASSLGGDPEAFF.

This sequence joins TRBV11-2 and TRBJ2-5, with D perhaps assigned TRBD1 or TRBD2 (6 bases each). CDR3 length equals 14 residues. The germline V gene has CDR1 SGHAT and CDR2 FQNNGV. V dropped 0 bases and J dropped 5 bases, with 10 bases sitting between them. The CDR3 loop is CASSLDWGAETQYF. CDR3 in DNA: TGTGCCAGCAGCTTAGATTGGGGGGCTGAGACCCAGTACTTC.

J is TRBJ2-5 and V is TRBV7-3; perhaps TRBD2 as D (6 bases). From germline, CDR1 is SGHTA and CDR2 FQGTGA. The V end lost 5 bases, the J end lost 5 bases, and 15 bases lay between the germline ends. The CDR3 is 14 amino acids. CDR3 sequence: CASSNGGPGETQYF. The CDR3 DNA sequence: TGTGCCAGCAGCAACGGAGGGCCGGGGGAGACCCAGTACTTC.

This clonotype appeared a few times. The V call is TRBV27, the J call TRBJ2-3; D uncertain. CDR3 length equals 13 residues. Trimming took off 6 bases at V and 8 bases at J, with 15 bases between the two ends. Germline values: CDR1 MNHEY, CDR2 SMNVEV (reference sequence). Here the CDR3 reads CASSLGFGGTQYF. DNA for the CDR3: TGTGCCAGCAGCTTGGGATTCGGTGGTACGCAGTATTTT.

This chain links TRBV11-2 with TRBJ2-1; 12 bases match TRBD2. Germline assignment: CDR1 SGHAT and CDR2 FQNNGV. This CDR3 is 16 amino acids long. V lost 3 bases, J lost 8 bases, and 8 bases stayed unmatched. CDR3 in DNA: TGTGCCAGCAGCTTCGGAACTAGCGGGGGGCCGTATGAGCAGTTCTTC. This translates into CASSFGTSGGPYEQFF.

CDR3 coding DNA: TGTGCCAGCAGAATCACAGCCTACAATGAGCAGTTCTTC. Translation gives CASRITAYNEQFF. The chain is built from TRBV6-1 and TRBJ2-1, with unresolved D. Germline V CDR1 and CDR2: MNHNS, SASEGT. This CDR3 has 13 residues. V was shortened by 6 bases and J by 2 bases, with 8 bases between the two germline ends.

The chain uses TRBV19 and TRBJ2-1; unclear D gene. V was shortened by 3 bases and J by 8 bases, with 14 bases between the two germline ends. Germline V gene sequence: CDR1 LNHDA, CDR2 SQIVND (reference sequence). This CDR3 region has 14 residues. CDR3 amino acids: CASSMALLHHEQFF. In DNA form, the CDR3 reads TGTGCCAGTAGTATGGCGCTCCTACACCATGAGCAGTTCTTC.

The chain is built from TRBV27 and TRBJ2-2; D is perhaps TRBD1 (6 bases). V gave up 5 bases and J gave up 0 bases, with 10 bases separating them. Germline V lookup: CDR1 MNHEY, CDR2 SMNVEV (reference sequence). This CDR3 contains 15 residues. The CDR3 protein is CASSVGAPNTGELFF. The CDR3 nucleotides read TGTGCCAGCAGTGTGGGGGCCCCGAACACCGGGGAGCTGTTTTTT.

The chain combines TRBV5-1 with TRBJ2-7; weak D call: TRBD2 (6 bases). CDR3 length: 16 amino acids. The germline V and J ends were trimmed by 1 base and 6 bases, with 20 bases remaining between them. Germline CDR1 is SGHRS and CDR2 is YFSETQ. The CDR3: CASSLLTGQRRAEQYF. DNA for the CDR3: TGCGCCAGCAGCTTGCTTACAGGCCAACGGAGGGCCGAGCAGTACTTC.

This clonotype has a handful of counts. V gene TRBV7-2 combines with J gene TRBJ2-1; either TRBD1 or TRBD2 may fit D (5 bases each). This CDR3 is 12 amino acids long. Germline loops: CDR1 SGHTA, CDR2 FQGNSA. V lost 5 bases to trimming and J lost 4 bases, with 6 bases between them. The CDR3 is CASSGGYNEQFF. The CDR3 region has the DNA TGTGCCAGCAGCGGGGGATACAATGAGCAGTTCTTC.

This clonotype was counted a single time. This chain uses TRBV7-4 with TRBJ1-2; 7 positions agree with TRBD1. CDR3 length: 15 amino acids. With 4 bases clipped from V and 5 bases from J, the junction kept 10 bases outside the gene matches. CDR1 SGHVT and CDR2 SQSDAQ come from the germline V gene. CDR3 region: CASSSTGTDPYGYTF. Written as DNA, the CDR3 is TGTGCCAGCAGCTCAACCGGGACAGACCCTTATGGCTACACCTTC.

The V and J genes are TRBV3-1 and TRBJ1-6; no definite D call. Germline CDR1 LGHDT, CDR2 YNNKEL (reference sequence). The CDR3 contains 14 residues. Trimming shortened V by 6 bases and J by 3 bases, and 9 bases separated the two germline ends. CDR3 nucleotide sequence: TGTGCCAGCAGTGCGACATTCTATAATTCACCCCTCCACTTT. Translating it yields CASSATFYNSPLHF.

The chain has TRBV11-2 and TRBJ2-1, with 11 bases identical to TRBD2. Germline CDR1 is SGHAT and CDR2 is FQNNGV. This CDR3 contains 13 residues. V shed 7 bases and J 10 bases; nucleotides not matched to a gene: 6. The CDR3 region is CASTTSGEGEQFF. CDR3 nucleotide sequence: TGTGCCAGCACGACTAGCGGGGAAGGAGAGCAGTTCTTC.

The chain is built from TRBV29-1 and TRBJ2-7; 9 bases are a match to TRBD2. This CDR3 region has 14 residues. J gave up 0 bases and V 4 bases, and 4 bases lay outside the gene matches. The germline V gene has CDR1 SQVTM and CDR2 ANQGSEA. The CDR3 nucleotides are TGCAGCGTTGTATCTAGCGGGGTCTCCTACGAGCAGTACTTC. Translation gives CSVVSSGVSYEQYF.

Remarks on this clonotype: A junction end diverges from the germline sequence, so it may reflect a read error. The chain uses TRBV12-3 or TRBV12-4 and TRBJ2-4; D gene uncertain. This CDR3 region has 15 residues. Here the CDR3 reads CASSPYGRRENIQYF. The CDR3 nucleotides read TGTGCCAGCAGTCCCTACGGTAGGCGAGAAAATATTCAGTACTTC.